These 11 T cell receptor beta chains share one sample of origin, sequenced in a study of cytomegalovirus exposure and HLA in healthy donors. PCR amplification relied on 60 Vbeta primers (plus 13 Jbeta primers). Sequencing used immunoSEQ multiplex PCR; TCRdb keeps in-frame clones, though not all of them. Seen here are 120,000 to 150,000 clones, roughly 72% observed once, and the top ten hold 2% to 2.5%. The material sequenced was PBMCs. The receptors derive from a middle-aged man in good health and CMV-seronegative.

The chain couples TRBV7-9 to TRBJ2-5; D perhaps matches TRBD2 (5 bases). The J call is uncertain, as TRBJ2-7 better fits the DNA end. The V gene's germline CDR1 is SEHNR and CDR2 FQNEAQ (reference sequence). CDR3 length: 13 amino acids. The DNA for the CDR3 is TGTGCCAGCAGCTCCCGAGGGTCCTACGAGCAGTACTTC. Amino acids: CASSSRGSYEQYF.

Here the CDR3 reads CATTGDHEQYF. The DNA for the CDR3 is TGTGCCACAACAGGGGACCACGAGCAGTACTTC. This chain uses TRBV19 with TRBJ2-7, with 7 bases matching TRBD1. This CDR3 has 11 amino acids. The V segment lost 10 bases and the J segment 5 bases; nucleotides outside the gene matches: 5. Germline CDR1 reads LNHDA; CDR2 reads SQIVND (reference sequence).

The rearrangement links TRBV5-1 to TRBJ2-7; a weak D match, TRBD2 (5 bases). CDR1 and CDR2 (germline): SGHRS, YFSETQ. Trimming stripped 0 bases from V and 3 bases from J, with 13 bases between. The CDR3 is 15 residues long. In nucleotides, the CDR3 is TGCGCCAGCAGCTTGGTCGGGGATTACGACTACGAGCAGTACTTC. Protein sequence: CASSLVGDYDYEQYF.

This clone was found once. The rearrangement joins TRBV27 to TRBJ1-4; weak D call: TRBD1 (5 bases). Between the trimmed V and J ends, which lost 0 bases and 8 bases, there was a span of 19 bases. This CDR3 is built from 17 residues. Germline-derived CDR1 and CDR2 are MNHEY and SMNVEV (reference sequence). The CDR3 DNA is TGTGCCAGCAGTTTATCCCACCAAGGCAGGGTGCGGGAAAAACTGTTTTTT. Its translation: CASSLSHQGRVREKLFF.

The chain has TRBV7-9 and TRBJ1-2; 10 bases map to TRBD1. V shed 3 bases, J shed 7 bases, and the junction held 5 bases outside the gene matches. The CDR3 spans 14 residues. The germline gives CDR1 SEHNR, CDR2 FQNEAQ (reference sequence). CDR3 sequence reads: CASSFPGTGVGYTF. The CDR3 region has the DNA TGTGCCAGCAGCTTCCCCGGGACAGGGGTTGGCTACACCTTC.

The sample holds a few counts of this clone. This chain connects TRBV6-6 to TRBJ1-1; TRBD1 matches at 8 bases. V gave up 2 bases and J gave up 5 bases; unmatched junction bases: 10. Germline V gene lookup returns CDR1 MNHNY and CDR2 SVGAGI (reference sequence). The CDR3 totals 16 residues. The CDR3 DNA reads TGTGCCAGCAGTTACGCAGGGACAGGTCGTAGGACTGAAGCTTTCTTT. As protein: CASSYAGTGRRTEAFF.

The chain couples TRBV21-1 to TRBJ1-5. TRBV21-1 represents a pseudogene. The CDR3 spans 14 residues. The CDR3 DNA is TGTGCCAGCAGCAAAGAACTAGTTGGCCAGCCCCAGCATTTT. Amino acids: CASSKELVGQPQHF.

This clone was seen only a few times. This chain connects TRBV2 to TRBJ2-7; 12 nucleotides agree with TRBD2. Unmatched junction bases numbered 1, after V lost 7 bases and J lost 0 bases. Germline V gene data show CDR1 as SNHLY and CDR2 as FYNNEI. The CDR3 is 14 amino acids. In DNA form, the CDR3 reads TGTGCCAGCACTAGCGGGAGGGGCTCCTACGAGCAGTACTTC. Protein sequence: CASTSGRGSYEQYF.

The rearrangement uses TRBV10-1 and TRBJ2-3; TRBD2 matches at 13 bases. There are 15 residues in the CDR3. Trimming took 2 bases from V and 7 from J; bases not matched to a gene: 3. Germline loops: CDR1 WNHNN, CDR2 SYGVQD (reference sequence). CDR3 sequence reads: CASSEGLAGVNTQYF. CDR3 coding DNA: TGCGCCAGCAGTGAGGGACTAGCGGGAGTAAATACGCAGTATTTT.

The V and J genes are TRBV19 and TRBJ2-7; 9 bases align to TRBD1. Germline V CDR1 and CDR2: LNHDA, SQIVND (reference sequence). Germline trimming cut 5 bases from V and 4 bases from J; bases unmatched to any gene: 9. This CDR3 has 15 amino acids. CDR3 region: CASSQTLDRGYEQYF. Here the CDR3 DNA reads TGTGCCAGTAGTCAGACCCTGGACAGGGGTTACGAGCAGTACTTC.

This clone was observed a single time. A read error may account for a junction end that differs from germline. The J gene is TRBJ2-2, the V gene TRBV7-6, with TRBD1 matching 7 bases. Germline lookup yields CDR1 SGHVS and CDR2 FNYEAQ. CDR3 length equals 16 residues. CDR3 residues: CASSVAGTVNTGELFF. The CDR3 bases are TGTGCCAGCAGCGTAGCCGGGACAGTGAACACCGGGGAGCTGTTTTTT.